A single sample is the source of the 4 T cell receptor beta chains below, sequenced in a study of technical replicates of blood from four donors (dated by TCRdb to 2016 to 2017). Library creation used the immunoSEQ multiplex PCR assay. TCRdb provides this immuneACCESS table in a form limited to in-frame rearrangements. Some clones are lacking; in checked studies, under half of them reflect an unresolved V gene, and why the rest are absent is not known. This sample has 70,000 to 85,000 clones in its table, and approximately 90% of those were observed once. 0.25% to 0.3% of the sample rests with the top ten. The sequenced sample consisted of T cells isolated from PBMCs. Receptor source: a human donor in good health.

This clone has just a few counts. The chain couples TRBV7-7 to TRBJ2-1; D is possibly TRBD2 (6 bases). The length of the CDR3 is 13 residues. Trimming took off 8 bases at V and 3 bases at J, with 11 bases between the two ends. Germline V CDR1 and CDR2: SSHAT, FNYEAQ (reference sequence). CDR3 nucleotide sequence: TGTGCCAGCGGGGAGGACTACTACAATGAGCAGTTCTTC. Translating gives CASGEDYYNEQFF. The whole variable domain, filled in from reference TRBV7-7 and TRBJ2-1, reads GAGVSQSPRYKVTKRGQDVTLRCDPISSHATLYWYQQALGQGPEFLTYFNYEAQPDKSGLPSDRFSAERPEGSISTLTIQRTEQRDSAMYRCASGEDYYNEQFFGPGTRLTVL.

This chain uses TRBV5-6 with TRBJ2-7, with a possible D match to TRBD1 (6 bases). The CDR3 totals 15 residues. Germline assignment: CDR1 SGHDT and CDR2 YYEEEE. V lost 2 bases to trimming and J lost 7 bases, with 19 bases between them. In DNA, the CDR3 is TGTGCCAGCAGCTTTGGACAGACGTATTTTTGGGAGCAGTACTTC. It specifies CASSFGQTYFWEQYF.

The chain recombines TRBV4-2 with TRBJ2-1; possibly TRBD2 for D (6 bases). The germline CDR1 and CDR2 sequences are LGHNA and YNFKEQ. This CDR3 is built from 12 residues. V lost 3 bases, J lost 10 bases, and 10 bases lay in between. Written as DNA, the CDR3 is TGTGCCAGCAGCCAGGGGGGACGAGAGCAGTTCTTC. Residues: CASSQGGREQFF.

Written as DNA, the CDR3 is TGCGCCAGCAGTGCGCAGAAGCGGGAGGCATACAATGAGCAGTTCTTC. Translation gives CASSAQKREAYNEQFF. This rearrangement joins TRBV10-2 to TRBJ2-1, with TRBD2 identical over 9 bases. V was clipped by 4 bases and J by 4 bases; unmatched bases: 8. Per germline, CDR1 WSHSY and CDR2 SAAADI. The CDR3 has 16 residues.